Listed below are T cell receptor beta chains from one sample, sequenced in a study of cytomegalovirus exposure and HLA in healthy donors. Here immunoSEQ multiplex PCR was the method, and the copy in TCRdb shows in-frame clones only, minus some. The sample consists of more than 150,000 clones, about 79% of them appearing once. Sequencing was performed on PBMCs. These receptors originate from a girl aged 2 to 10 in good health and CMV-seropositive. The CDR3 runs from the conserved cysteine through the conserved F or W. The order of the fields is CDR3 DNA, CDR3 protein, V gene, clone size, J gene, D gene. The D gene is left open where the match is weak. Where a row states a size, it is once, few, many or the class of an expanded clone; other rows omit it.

cdr3_nt: TGCGCCAGCAGCGGTCTCTCGGGACAGATCTACGAGCAGTACTTC
cdr3_aa: CASSGLSGQIYEQYF
v_call: TRBV5-1
clone_size: -
j_call: TRBJ2-7
d_call: TRBD1

cdr3_nt: TGTGCCAGCAGTTACCTTGGCTCCTTAAATACGCAGTATTTT
cdr3_aa: CASSYLGSLNTQYF
v_call: TRBV6-5
clone_size: -
j_call: TRBJ2-3
d_call: -

cdr3_nt: TGCGCCAGCAGCCAAGACACTAACCCGGGAGCAACTTTCTTT
cdr3_aa: CASSQDTNPGATFF
v_call: TRBV4-1
clone_size: -
j_call: TRBJ1-1
d_call: -

cdr3_nt: TGCGCCAGCAGCTTGCCTACCTACGAGCAGTACTTC
cdr3_aa: CASSLPTYEQYF
v_call: TRBV5-1
clone_size: -
j_call: TRBJ2-7
d_call: -

cdr3_nt: TGTGCCAGCAGTTTACCCAGAGCGGGGAGCAGCACAGATACGCAGTATTTT
cdr3_aa: CASSLPRAGSSTDTQYF
v_call: TRBV27
clone_size: once
j_call: TRBJ2-3
d_call: TRBD2

cdr3_nt: TGTGCCAGCTCAACTTCGGGGGACACTGAAGCTTTCTTT
cdr3_aa: CASSTSGDTEAFF
v_call: TRBV18
clone_size: -
j_call: TRBJ1-1
d_call: -

cdr3_nt: TGTGCCAGCTCACCACTTTCCCGCTTTGTCAGGGAAGTTGGCAGCAATCAGCCCCAGCATTTT
cdr3_aa: CASSPLSRFVREVGSNQPQHF
v_call: TRBV18
clone_size: once
j_call: TRBJ1-5
d_call: -

cdr3_nt: TGTGCCAGCAGCTCAAGGGGATCCGAGCAGTACTTC
cdr3_aa: CASSSRGSEQYF
v_call: TRBV13
clone_size: -
j_call: TRBJ2-7
d_call: -

cdr3_nt: TGTGCCAGTAGGACAGGGTACACCGGGGAGCTGTTTTTT
cdr3_aa: CASRTGYTGELFF
v_call: TRBV27
clone_size: once
j_call: TRBJ2-2
d_call: TRBD1

cdr3_nt: TGTGCCAGCAGCGAGACAGGGTCTTATGGCTACACCTTC
cdr3_aa: CASSETGSYGYTF
v_call: TRBV7-2
clone_size: -
j_call: TRBJ1-2
d_call: TRBD1

cdr3_nt: TGTGCCAGTAGTTTCACAGGGGGAAGGTCTGGAAACACCATATATTTT
cdr3_aa: CASSFTGGRSGNTIYF
v_call: TRBV19
clone_size: -
j_call: TRBJ1-3
d_call: TRBD1

cdr3_nt: TGTGCCAGCAGTTTAACAGGGGGCGTAAACTATGGCTACACCTTC
cdr3_aa: CASSLTGGVNYGYTF
v_call: TRBV28
clone_size: -
j_call: TRBJ1-2
d_call: TRBD1

cdr3_nt: TGTGCCAGCAGTTTCCGGGGGAGGAATCAGCCCCAGCATTTT
cdr3_aa: CASSFRGRNQPQHF
v_call: TRBV27
clone_size: -
j_call: TRBJ1-5
d_call: -

cdr3_nt: TGTGCCAGCAGCTTCTCCCTAGCGGGAGGTGGCGATACGCAGTATTTT
cdr3_aa: CASSFSLAGGGDTQYF
v_call: TRBV11-3
clone_size: few
j_call: TRBJ2-3
d_call: TRBD2

cdr3_nt: TGTGCCAGCAGTTTATCGGGGGCCGAGCAGTACTTC
cdr3_aa: CASSLSGAEQYF
v_call: TRBV27
clone_size: once
j_call: TRBJ2-7
d_call: -

cdr3_nt: TGCGCCAGCAGCTTTACCTCCGACGGGGATACGCAGTATTTT
cdr3_aa: CASSFTSDGDTQYF
v_call: TRBV5-1
clone_size: -
j_call: TRBJ2-3
d_call: -

cdr3_nt: TGCGCCAGCAGCCAAGCCCCCGGGACTACCGAGTTCTTC
cdr3_aa: CASSQAPGTTEFF
v_call: TRBV4-1
clone_size: -
j_call: TRBJ2-1
d_call: TRBD2

cdr3_nt: TGTGCCAGCTCACCTACACCGCCGGGACAGGTCTCTCCTAAGGGTGAAAAACTGTTTTTT
cdr3_aa: CASSPTPPGQVSPKGEKLFF
v_call: TRBV18
clone_size: -
j_call: TRBJ1-4
d_call: TRBD1

cdr3_nt: TGTGCCAGCAGTTCAACCTTCCGGGAGTACTCAGATACGCAGTATTTT
cdr3_aa: CASSSTFREYSDTQYF
v_call: TRBV28
clone_size: -
j_call: TRBJ2-3
d_call: -

cdr3_nt: TGTGCCAGCAGATCAGGGTCGGATAATTCACCCCTCCACTTT
cdr3_aa: CASRSGSDNSPLHF
v_call: TRBV6-6
clone_size: -
j_call: TRBJ1-6
d_call: -

cdr3_nt: TGTGCCAGCAGCTTAAGCGCAGTTTACACTGAAGCTTTCTTT
cdr3_aa: CASSLSAVYTEAFF
v_call: TRBV11-3
clone_size: once
j_call: TRBJ1-1
d_call: -

cdr3_nt: TGTGCCAGCAGTGAAGCTGGCCAAATCTCTGGAAACACCATATATTTT
cdr3_aa: CASSEAGQISGNTIYF
v_call: TRBV6-1
clone_size: -
j_call: TRBJ1-3
d_call: -

cdr3_nt: TGTGCCAGCAGTGAATCTGGGGGGGGCGTTGGGGCCAACGTCCTGACTTTC
cdr3_aa: CASSESGGGVGANVLTF
v_call: TRBV25-1
clone_size: -
j_call: TRBJ2-6
d_call: -

cdr3_nt: TGTGCCAGCAGCTCCCAGTCCGGACTCGGAGATACGCAGTATTTT
cdr3_aa: CASSSQSGLGDTQYF
v_call: TRBV7-3
clone_size: -
j_call: TRBJ2-3
d_call: -